This TCR beta chain was recorded in a study of T cell repertoires in cytomegalovirus infection (dated by TCRdb to about 2019). Background on the whole study: Donor HLA type was relevant to the analysis, as public TCR beta signatures indicated carriage of CMV infection together with the matching HLA type. The study at large found these results: In both this cohort and an independent cohort of under 450 donors, the cumulative frequency of public TCR beta family members distinguished carriers of CMV infection plus the relevant HLA type. The ex vivo response was dominated by HLA-C-restricted CMV-specific TCR beta clonotypes, and the single most frequent clonotype in two of eight donors was supplied by these HLA-C-restricted clonotypes.

The sequencer was an Illumina HiSeq 1500. Starting from the raw public reads, TCRdb applied fastp trimming at Q25, assembled clones with MiXCR and retained in-frame beta chains. Rows matching on CDR3 protein sequence are summarized as one entry with the most common DNA and genes. In this sample the table shows some 390,000 distinct CDR3 sequences, approximately 18% of which occur a single time. The ten largest clonotypes hold roughly 8.7% of the sample. Concerning this clonotype itself: Its cognate antigen has yet to be identified. Nothing much larger sits one base from this clone, and base qualities are not available.

The CDR3 starts with the cysteine, ends with the phenylalanine, and has 12 residues. Only the CDR3 DNA is retained, 36 bases long and in frame from the first base. V is clipped by 6 bases and J by 2 bases, and the sequence between their germline boundaries is 8 bases long. The TCR was taken from a human donor in good health (CMV status not recorded). Some clones in this sample may be carry-over from other donors' samples. This receptor chain uses TRBV12-3 or TRBV12-4 and TRBJ2-7, with the D gene call left open. Sequencing was done on a sample of PBMCs. The CDR3 in this case is CASSLITYEQYF. The bases are TGTGCCAGCAGCTTAATTACCTACGAGCAGTACTTC.